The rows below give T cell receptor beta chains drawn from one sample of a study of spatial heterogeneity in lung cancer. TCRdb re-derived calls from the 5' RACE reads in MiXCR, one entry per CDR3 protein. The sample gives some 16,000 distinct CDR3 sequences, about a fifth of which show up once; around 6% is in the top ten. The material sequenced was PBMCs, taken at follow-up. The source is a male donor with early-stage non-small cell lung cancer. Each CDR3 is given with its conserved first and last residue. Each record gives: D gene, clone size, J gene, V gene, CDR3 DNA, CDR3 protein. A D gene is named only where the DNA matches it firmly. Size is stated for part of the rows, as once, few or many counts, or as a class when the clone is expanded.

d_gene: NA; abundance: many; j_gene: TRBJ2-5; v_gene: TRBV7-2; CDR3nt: TGTGCCAGCAGCTTAGATTACAGGCAAGAGACCCAGTACTTC; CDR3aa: CASSLDYRQETQYF
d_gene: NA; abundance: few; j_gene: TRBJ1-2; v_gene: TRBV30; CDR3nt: TGTGCCTGGAGTGGGGGCAGGGTATCTGGCTACACCTTC; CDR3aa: CAWSGGRVSGYTF
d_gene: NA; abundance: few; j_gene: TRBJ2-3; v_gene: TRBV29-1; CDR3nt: TGCAGCGTCGACACAGATACGCAGTATTTT; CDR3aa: CSVDTDTQYF
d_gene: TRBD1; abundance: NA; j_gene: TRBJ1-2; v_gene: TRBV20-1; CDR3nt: TGCAGTGCTAGAGAAGGGACAGGGGGCATCGGCTACACCTTC; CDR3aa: CSAREGTGGIGYTF
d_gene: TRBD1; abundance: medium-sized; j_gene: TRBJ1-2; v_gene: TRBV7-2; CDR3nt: TGTGCCAGCAGCGGACCGGGACAGAGAGACTATGGCTACACCTTC; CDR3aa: CASSGPGQRDYGYTF
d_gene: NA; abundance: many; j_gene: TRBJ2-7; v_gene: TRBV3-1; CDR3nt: TGTGCCAGCAGCCAAAGCGTGACCTTCTCCTACGAGCAGTACTTC; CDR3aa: CASSQSVTFSYEQYF
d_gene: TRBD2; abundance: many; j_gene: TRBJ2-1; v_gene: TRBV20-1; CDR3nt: TGCAGTGCTAGAGATCCTTTTAGCGGGGGGGACAATGAGCAGTTCTTC; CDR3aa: CSARDPFSGGDNEQFF
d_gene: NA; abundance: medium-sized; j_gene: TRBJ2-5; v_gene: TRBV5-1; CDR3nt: TGCGCCAGCAGCTTGGGTGCGGTATCGGGAGAAGAGACCCAGTACTTC; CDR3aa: CASSLGAVSGEETQYF
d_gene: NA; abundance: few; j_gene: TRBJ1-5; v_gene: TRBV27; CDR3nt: TGTGCCAGCAGTCCTAGTGACGGAGAAAGCAATCAGCCCCAGCATTTT; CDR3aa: CASSPSDGESNQPQHF
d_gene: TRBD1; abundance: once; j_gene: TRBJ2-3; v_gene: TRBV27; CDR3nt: TGTGCCAGCAGTTTAAGTCGGCGGAGACAGGGTTCAGATACGCAGTATTTT; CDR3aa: CASSLSRRRQGSDTQYF
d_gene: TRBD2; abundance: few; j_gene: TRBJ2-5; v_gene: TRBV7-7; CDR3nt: TGTGCTAGCAGCTTAGGCGCTATCAGCGGGGCCTTGGAGACCCAGTACTTC; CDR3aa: CASSLGAISGALETQYF
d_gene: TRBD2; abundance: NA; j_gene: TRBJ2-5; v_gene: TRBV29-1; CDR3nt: TGCAGCGTTGGGAGCGGGGCCCCGGAGACCCAGTACTTC; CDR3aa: CSVGSGAPETQYF
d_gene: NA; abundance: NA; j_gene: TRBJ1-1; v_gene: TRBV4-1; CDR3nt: TGCGCCAGCAGCCTCAGAGGGGGAAGCACTGAAGCTTTCTTT; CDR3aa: CASSLRGGSTEAFF
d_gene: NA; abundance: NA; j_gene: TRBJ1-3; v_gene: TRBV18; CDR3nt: TGTGCCAGCTCACCACCATCCAGGTCTGGAAACACCATATATTTT; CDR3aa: CASSPPSRSGNTIYF
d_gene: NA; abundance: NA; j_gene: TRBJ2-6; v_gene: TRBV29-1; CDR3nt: TGCAGCGCCGGCCCGTCGGGGACTGGGGCCAACGTCCTGACTTTC; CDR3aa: CSAGPSGTGANVLTF
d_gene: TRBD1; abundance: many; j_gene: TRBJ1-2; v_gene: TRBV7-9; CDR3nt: TGTGCCAGCAGCTTAGCGCATGGACAGGGGTCCTATGGCTACACCTTC; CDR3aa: CASSLAHGQGSYGYTF
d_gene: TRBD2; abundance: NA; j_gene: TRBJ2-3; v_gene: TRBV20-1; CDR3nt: TGCAGTGCTAGAGATCTAGCGGGGGATACGCAGTATTTT; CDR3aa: CSARDLAGDTQYF
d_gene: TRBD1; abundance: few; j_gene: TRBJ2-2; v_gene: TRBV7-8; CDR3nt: TGTGCCACCCGAGCCGGGACAGGGGGGGAGCTGTTTTTT; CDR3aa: CATRAGTGGELFF
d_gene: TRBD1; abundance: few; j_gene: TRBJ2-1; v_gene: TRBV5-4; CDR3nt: TGTGCCAGCAGCCCGACAGGGGACTCCTACAATGAGCAGTTCTTC; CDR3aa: CASSPTGDSYNEQFF
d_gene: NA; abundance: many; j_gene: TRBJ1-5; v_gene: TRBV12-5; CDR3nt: TGTGCTAGTGTCAGGATCTGGCAGCCCCAGCATTTT; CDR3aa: CASVRIWQPQHF
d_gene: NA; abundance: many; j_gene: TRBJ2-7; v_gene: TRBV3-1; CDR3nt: TGTGCCAGCAGCCACTACGGGAGCTCCTACGAGCAGTACTTC; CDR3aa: CASSHYGSSYEQYF
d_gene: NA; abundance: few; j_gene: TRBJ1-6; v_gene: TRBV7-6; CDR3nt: TGTGCCAGCAGCTTATTGCAAGGGGGTTCACCCCTCCACTTT; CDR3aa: CASSLLQGGSPLHF
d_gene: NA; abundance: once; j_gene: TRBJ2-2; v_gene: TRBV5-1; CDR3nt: TGCGCCAGCAGCTTGGCTGCGGCGAACACCGGGGAGCTGTTTTTT; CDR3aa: CASSLAAANTGELFF
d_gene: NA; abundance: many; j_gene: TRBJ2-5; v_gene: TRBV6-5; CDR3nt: TGTGCCACGAAGGCTCCACAAGAGACCCAGTACTTC; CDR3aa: CATKAPQETQYF
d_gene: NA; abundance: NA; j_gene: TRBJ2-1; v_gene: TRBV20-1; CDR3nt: TGCAACCCGTACAGGGGAGGGTACAATGAGCAGTTCTTC; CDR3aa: CNPYRGGYNEQFF
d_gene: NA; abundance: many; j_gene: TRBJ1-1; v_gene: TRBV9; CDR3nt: TGTGCCAGCAGCGGAGTGGCAGCGAACACTGAAGCTTTCTTT; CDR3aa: CASSGVAANTEAFF
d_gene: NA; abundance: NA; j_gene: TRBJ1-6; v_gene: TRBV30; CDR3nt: TGTGCCTGGAGTGGAGGGGTAAGATATAATTCACCCCTCCACTTT; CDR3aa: CAWSGGVRYNSPLHF
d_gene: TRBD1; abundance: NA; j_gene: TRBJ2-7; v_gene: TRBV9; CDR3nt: TGTGCCAGCAGCGTAGAACAGGGGGCCCAGCAGTACTTC; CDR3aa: CASSVEQGAQQYF
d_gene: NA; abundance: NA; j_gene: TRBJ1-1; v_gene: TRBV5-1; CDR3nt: TGCGCCAGCAGCCCCCGGCAAGGGAAGAACACTGAAGCTTTCTTT; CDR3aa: CASSPRQGKNTEAFF
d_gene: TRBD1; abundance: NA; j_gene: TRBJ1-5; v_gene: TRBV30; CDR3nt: TGTGCCTGGAGTACGGACAGGGCGAATCAGCCCCAGCATTTT; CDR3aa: CAWSTDRANQPQHF
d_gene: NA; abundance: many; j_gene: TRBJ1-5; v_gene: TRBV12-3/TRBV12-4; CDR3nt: TGTGCCAGCAGTCCACCTCCGGGGGGCAATCAGCCCCAGCATTTT; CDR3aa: CASSPPPGGNQPQHF
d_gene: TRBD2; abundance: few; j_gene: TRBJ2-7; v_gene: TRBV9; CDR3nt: TGTGCCAGCAGCCGAAGCGGGGGTCCTTCCTACGAGCAGTACTTC; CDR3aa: CASSRSGGPSYEQYF
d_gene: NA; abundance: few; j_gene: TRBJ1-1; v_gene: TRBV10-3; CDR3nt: TGTGCCATCAGCGACCTAAGGGGAGATGTAGCTTTCTTT; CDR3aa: CAISDLRGDVAFF
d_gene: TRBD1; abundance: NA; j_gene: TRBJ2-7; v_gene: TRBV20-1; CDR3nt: TGCAGTGCACGATACAAATTCGGGACAGGTGATCCCGAGCAGTACTTC; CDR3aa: CSARYKFGTGDPEQYF
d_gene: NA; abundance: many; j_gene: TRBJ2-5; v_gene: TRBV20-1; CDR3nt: TGCAGTGCTAAAGGGGGGCCGCAGGAGACCCAGTACTTC; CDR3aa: CSAKGGPQETQYF
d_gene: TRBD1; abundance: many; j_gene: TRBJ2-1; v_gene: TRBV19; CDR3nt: TGTGCCACTAAGACAGGGGGCCGGGGCAATGAGCAGTTCTTC; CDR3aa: CATKTGGRGNEQFF